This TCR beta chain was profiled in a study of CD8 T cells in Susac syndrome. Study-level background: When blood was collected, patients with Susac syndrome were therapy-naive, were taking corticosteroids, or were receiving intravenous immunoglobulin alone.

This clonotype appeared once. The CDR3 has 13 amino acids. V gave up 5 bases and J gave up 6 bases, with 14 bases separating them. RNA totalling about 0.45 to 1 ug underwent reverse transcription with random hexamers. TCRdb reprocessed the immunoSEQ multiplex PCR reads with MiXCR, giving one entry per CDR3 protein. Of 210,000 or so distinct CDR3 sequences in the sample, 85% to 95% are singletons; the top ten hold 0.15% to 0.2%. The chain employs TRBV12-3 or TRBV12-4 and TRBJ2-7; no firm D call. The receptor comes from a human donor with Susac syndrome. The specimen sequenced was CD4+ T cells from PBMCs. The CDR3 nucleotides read TGTGCCAGCAGTCAGTTACAGTCTACCGAGCAGTACTTC. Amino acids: CASSQLQSTEQYF.